One sample yielded the 25 T cell receptor beta chains listed below, sequenced in a study of radiation and T cells in renal cell carcinoma. TCRdb's table, derived via immunoSEQ multiplex PCR, lists solely in-frame clones and lacks some. The table includes about 90,000 clones, around four fifths detected once. Time point in this sample: blood 4 weeks post-SBRT, at nephrectomy. This sample's treatment: 15 Gy SBRT to primary tumor, nephrectomy 4 weeks later. The sample consisted of blood, taken from a patient whose treatment included radiotherapy and nephrectomy. The source is a man aged 45-65 years with renal cell carcinoma.

The chain combines TRBV30 with TRBJ2-3, with a possible D match to TRBD1 (6 bases). Trimming shortened V by 0 bases and J by 5 bases, and 15 bases separated the two germline ends. Germline CDR1 and CDR2: GTSNPN and SVGIG (reference sequence). The CDR3 has 15 residues. CDR3 DNA sequence: TGTGCCTGGAGTGTAAGTGGACAGCCGGGAGATACGCAGTATTTT. As protein: CAWSVSGQPGDTQYF.

This clone is a singleton in its sample. This rearrangement joins TRBV10-3 to TRBJ1-3; tentative D call: TRBD1 (5 bases). The V gene's germline CDR1 is ENHRY and CDR2 SYGVKD. This CDR3 is built from 15 residues. Trimming shortened V by 0 bases and J by 3 bases, and 9 bases separated the two germline ends. CDR3 sequence reads: CAISESRGNGNTIYF. Written as DNA, the CDR3 is TGTGCCATCAGTGAGTCTCGGGGGAATGGAAACACCATATATTTT.

CDR3 region: CASSERMSDRPPYEQYF. The CDR3 bases are TGTGCCAGCAGTGAAAGAATGTCGGACAGGCCTCCCTACGAGCAGTACTTC. The V and J genes are TRBV6-1 and TRBJ2-7; 7 bases align to TRBD1. V dropped 2 bases and J dropped 2; count of bases not matched to a gene: 12. Germline V gene sequence: CDR1 MNHNS, CDR2 SASEGT. The CDR3 contains 17 residues.

The chain employs TRBV7-3 and TRBJ2-4, with unresolved D. The CDR3 is made up of 13 amino acids. Trimming took 3 bases from V and 8 from J, leaving 11 bases between them. Germline CDR1 reads SGHTA; CDR2 reads FQGTGA. CDR3 sequence reads: CASSFSQDDIQYF. CDR3 in DNA: TGTGCCAGCAGCTTCAGTCAAGACGACATTCAGTACTTC.

The chain carries TRBV5-1 and TRBJ2-7, with TRBD2 matching over 12 bases. The CDR3 length is 16 residues. Trimming took 4 bases from V and 0 from J; bases not matched to a gene: 5. Germline-derived CDR1 and CDR2 are SGHRS and YFSETQ. The CDR3 is CASSGLAGTTSYEQYF. For the CDR3, the DNA is TGCGCCAGCAGCGGACTAGCGGGAACCACCTCCTACGAGCAGTACTTC.

The CDR3, as DNA: TGTGCCAGCAGTGGCTTCGGACACGATAGCACAGATACGCAGTATTTT. Translating it yields CASSGFGHDSTDTQYF. V usage is TRBV6-1 and J usage is TRBJ2-3, with D maybe TRBD1 (5 bases). The V end lost 4 bases, the J end lost 0 bases, and 14 bases lay between the germline ends. This CDR3 comprises 16 residues. The germline V gene encodes CDR1 MNHNS and CDR2 SASEGT.

The chain uses TRBV10-1 and TRBJ2-1; TRBD2 matches at 12 bases. The CDR3 consists of 16 residues. The V gene's germline CDR1 is WNHNN and CDR2 SYGVQD (reference sequence). Losses at the gene ends were 5 bases for V and 8 bases for J; bases not matched to a gene: 10. The CDR3 spells CASSPRLAGAGDEQFF. The CDR3 DNA sequence: TGCGCCAGCAGTCCCAGACTAGCGGGAGCAGGTGATGAGCAGTTCTTC.

The gene calls are TRBV6-5 and TRBJ2-7; no reliable D call. The CDR3 consists of 14 residues. Germline CDR1 reads MNHEY; CDR2 reads SVGAGI. V lost 7 bases, J lost 5 bases, and 18 bases lay in between. The CDR3 nucleotides read TGTGCCAGCAACTCTTTGGGGTATGGAAACGAGCAGTACTTC. This translates into CASNSLGYGNEQYF.

The chain couples TRBV5-1 to TRBJ2-5, with D possibly matching TRBD1 (6 bases). Germline loops: CDR1 SGHRS, CDR2 YFSETQ. Trimming took 4 bases from V and 2 from J, leaving 12 bases between them. The CDR3 is made up of 14 amino acids. The CDR3 reads CASSRTDPQETQYF. CDR3 DNA: TGCGCCAGCAGCAGGACAGATCCTCAAGAGACCCAGTACTTC.

The chain carries TRBV9 and TRBJ1-3; D unresolved. This CDR3 has 15 amino acids. Looked up from germline, CDR1 is SGDLS and CDR2 is YYNGEE. Trimming shortened V by 2 bases and J by 0 bases, and 9 bases separated the two germline ends. The CDR3 DNA follows: TGTGCCAGCAGCGTCGACCCGAGCTCTGGAAACACCATATATTTT. Protein product: CASSVDPSSGNTIYF.

The V call is TRBV5-6, the J call TRBJ2-2; 7 nucleotides agree with TRBD2. This CDR3 contains 15 residues. Trimming cost V 6 bases and J 4 bases; bases outside gene matches: 9. CDR1 and CDR2 from the germline V gene are SGHDT and YYEEEE. In DNA, the CDR3 is TGTGCCAGCACCCAGGGCTTAGCGGGCACCGGGGAGCTGTTTTTT. Protein: CASTQGLAGTGELFF.

The J gene is TRBJ1-1, the V gene TRBV7-8; weak D call: TRBD1 (6 bases). Trimming cost V 2 bases and J 5 bases, with 15 bases left between them. There are 15 residues in the CDR3. Germline CDR1 reads SGHVS; CDR2 reads FQNEAQ. The CDR3 bases are TGTGCCAGCAGCTTACGGGGGGCGCTCATTACTGAAGCTTTCTTT. This encodes CASSLRGALITEAFF.

This clone turned up a few times. The rearrangement joins TRBV6-4 to TRBJ1-5; D is undetermined. CDR3 length: 13 residues. Germline V lookup: CDR1 MRHNA, CDR2 SNTAGT. V lost 4 bases and J lost 6, with 10 bases in between. The CDR3 here is CASSAQGGQPQHF. The CDR3 bases are TGTGCCAGCAGTGCGCAAGGCGGTCAGCCCCAGCATTTT.

This clone has only one observation. The chain recombines TRBV5-1 with TRBJ1-4; D unclear. V was clipped by 0 bases and J by 2 bases, with 14 bases between them. Germline assignment: CDR1 SGHRS and CDR2 YFSETQ. The CDR3 has 17 amino acids. DNA for the CDR3: TGCGCCAGCAGCTTGGTCCCTCCGACCAGTACTAATGAAAAACTGTTTTTT. Translated: CASSLVPPTSTNEKLFF.

This clone was found once. V and J are TRBV19 and TRBJ2-2; TRBD1 is a possible D gene (5 bases). Germline V gene sequence: CDR1 LNHDA, CDR2 SQIVND (reference sequence). CDR3 length: 16 amino acids. V lost 7 bases and J 1 base, leaving 16 bases between the germline ends. CDR3 DNA sequence: TGTGCCAGTAATTTCTGGGGCAGGGTGAACACCGGGGAGCTGTTTTTT. Its translation: CASNFWGRVNTGELFF.

The chain links TRBV6-5 to TRBJ2-7, with no clear D. V lost 6 bases and J lost 1, with 13 bases in between. CDR1 is MNHEY, CDR2 SVGAGI, per germline. This CDR3 has 14 amino acids. For the CDR3, the DNA is TGTGCCAGCAGACTGGACCCAGATTCCTACGAGCAGTACTTC. This translates into CASRLDPDSYEQYF.

The chain links TRBV11-2 to TRBJ2-5; no clear D gene. The CDR3 has 14 residues. The ends were cut back, 1 base at V and 1 base at J, with 7 bases in the middle. Germline V gene lookup returns CDR1 SGHAT and CDR2 FQNNGV. CDR3 region: CASSLVATQETQYF. For the CDR3, the DNA is TGTGCCAGCAGCTTAGTGGCTACCCAAGAGACCCAGTACTTC.

V usage is TRBV6-5 and J usage is TRBJ1-5; maybe TRBD1 (6 bases). The CDR3 extends over 15 amino acids. Trimming shortened V by 5 bases and J by 4 bases, and 15 bases separated the two germline ends. The germline V gene encodes CDR1 MNHEY and CDR2 SVGAGI. The CDR3 loop is CASSRTDTGNQPQHF. In DNA form, the CDR3 reads TGTGCCAGCAGTAGGACAGACACAGGAAATCAGCCCCAGCATTTT.

V gene TRBV4-1 combines with J gene TRBJ1-1; no clear D. The CDR3 covers 15 residues. Looked up from germline, CDR1 is MGHRA and CDR2 is YSYEKL. V dropped 1 base and J dropped 2 bases, with 11 bases sitting between them. This CDR3 is CASSQVGSINTEAFF. Here the CDR3 DNA reads TGCGCCAGCAGCCAAGTTGGCAGTATTAACACTGAAGCTTTCTTT.

V gene TRBV5-1 combines with J gene TRBJ1-2; 7 bases align to TRBD1. The ends lost 4 bases at V and 8 bases at J; junction bases unmatched: 14. The V gene's germline CDR1 is SGHRS and CDR2 YFSETQ. This CDR3 has 15 amino acids. The CDR3 region has the DNA TGCGCCAGCAGCCTCGGACAGGCCGAGTTCGGAGGCTACACCTTC. As protein: CASSLGQAEFGGYTF.

This rearrangement joins TRBV7-2 to TRBJ2-5; 7 bases match TRBD1. The CDR3 consists of 13 residues. V lost 4 bases to trimming and J lost 4 bases; unmatched junction nucleotides: 3. CDR1 and CDR2 (germline): SGHTA, FQGNSA. CDR3 DNA sequence: TGTGCCAGCAGCTCGACAGGGATAGAGACCCAGTACTTC. Amino acids: CASSSTGIETQYF.

The chain has TRBV9 and TRBJ2-1; 7 nucleotides agree with TRBD2. Germline V gives CDR1 SGDLS, CDR2 YYNGEE. This CDR3 spans 17 amino acids. Unmatched junction bases numbered 11, after V lost 1 base and J lost 4 bases. DNA for the CDR3: TGTGCCAGCAGCGTAAATTTCGAGAGACTAGCATACAATGAGCAGTTCTTC. Residues: CASSVNFERLAYNEQFF.

This clone was recorded a few times. The chain carries TRBV5-4 and TRBJ1-1; 9 nucleotides line up with TRBD1. Germline lookup yields CDR1 SGHNT and CDR2 YYREEE (reference sequence). Trimming cost V 3 bases and J 0 bases; bases outside gene matches: 6. CDR3 length: 16 amino acids. The CDR3 protein is CASSSPDRGLNTEAFF. As DNA, the CDR3 is TGTGCCAGCAGCTCGCCGGACAGGGGATTGAACACTGAAGCTTTCTTT.

The gene calls are TRBV6-5 and TRBJ2-6; perhaps D is TRBD1 or TRBD2 (5 bases each). Trimming removed 4 bases at V and 8 bases at J, with 15 bases between. The CDR3 length is 15 residues. The germline V gene has CDR1 MNHEY and CDR2 SVGAGI. The CDR3 here is CASSSGLAGTNVLTF. The CDR3 nucleotides are TGTGCCAGCAGTTCCGGACTCGCAGGGACCAACGTCCTGACTTTC.

The chain combines TRBV6-5 with TRBJ1-1; D call uncertain. V was shortened by 10 bases and J by 0 bases, with 12 bases between the two germline ends. This CDR3 comprises 13 residues. Looked up from germline, CDR1 is MNHEY and CDR2 is SVGAGI. The CDR3 is CATLSGLNTEAFF. CDR3 DNA sequence: TGTGCCACCCTGAGCGGCCTGAACACTGAAGCTTTCTTT.